This TCR beta chain was sequenced for a study of T cells in women clearing cervical HPV infection (dated by TCRdb to the late 2010s). About the investigation overall: The cases were approximately 23 women with histologically confirmed HPV16-related CIN3 or worse, and 2 of those women had invasive cancers. Controls were around 23 women whose single incident HPV16 infection cleared within 12 months without precancer or cancer developing. Blood from cases was collected at the visit where the lesion was first found, while blood from controls was collected once the infection could no longer be detected. For cases, a median interval of about 140 days, with an interquartile range of roughly 80 to 200 days, was observed between lesion detection and blood sampling. Because only a few women had HLA typing data, the possibility that HLA type acted as a confounder could not be ruled out. This exploratory proof-of-principle case-control study, nested within the Guanacaste HPV Natural History Study in Costa Rica, compared TCR repertoires among women with different cervical HPV16 outcomes. Cases and controls were matched on age within five years and on year of sample collection. Cases had a median age of about 35 years and controls had a median age of approximately 40, with no significant differences in baseline characteristics. The parent cohort enrolled 9,500 to 12,000 women aged 18 or older in Guanacaste, Costa Rica, in about 1992 to 1994 and followed the women for about 7 years. As quality controls, five blinded duplicates were added to each group, bringing the total to approximately 60 samples made up of roughly 50 participants and approximately 10 replicates. The investigation overall reported the following: Across sequencing depths, CIN3+ cases showed significantly higher TCR repertoire richness than controls, but evenness did not differ between the groups. Because of the cross-sectional design, the study could not determine whether the associations came before infection or resulted from infection, and neither effector/memory subsets nor HPV-specific T cells were isolated. Random forest classifiers combining richness and V gene abundances distinguished cases from controls with an estimated AUC of approximately 0.8. Because the number of T cells per sample was unknown, the richness differences could reflect varying T-cell content rather than repertoire biology.

Every participant had a single incident cervical HPV16 infection, and women with prevalent HPV16 infections were excluded. Cervical HPV DNA was detected with MY09/MY11 PCR, and genotyping was done by dot-blot hybridization. Roughly 14 mL of heparinized blood was centrifuged, after which the buffy coat was aliquoted, frozen at -30 degrees C, and then stored at -80 degrees C. QIAGEN kits were used to extract genomic DNA from buffy coat specimens. On this clone: Its cognate antigen has yet to be identified.

TCR beta CDR3 regions were amplified by multiplex PCR from an average of about 1,300 ng genomic DNA per sample using the immunoSEQ assay. To correct primer bias, the assay used a complete synthetic TCR repertoire to set an amplification baseline. The amplicons were sequenced on the Illumina platform. The original methods were these. Sequences were error-corrected by clustering with frequency ratios and a modified nearest-neighbor algorithm, then analyzed in the immunoSEQ Analyzer with IMGT gene definitions. TCR richness and evenness were averaged over 20 rarefaction repeats at each rarefaction depth, excluding samples with fewer sequences than the depth. Wilcoxon rank sum tests with FDR correction were used to compare V, D and J gene relative abundances between the groups. An intraclass correlation of around 96% for TCR richness and an average of about 80% across 65 or so gene segments were obtained from the blinded duplicates. TCRdb stores this immuneACCESS table with in-frame sequences only. Part of the clones is absent; in the studies checked, under half of the shortfall reflects unresolved V genes, and no reason is known for the rest. The V and J calls and clone size come from that table; D and trimming were worked out from the DNA. The record for this sample contains about 20,000 clones. The ten top clones hold 5% to 7% of the sample.

The sequence was collected from a woman between 18 and 75 years old with a cervical HPV16 infection that either progressed to CIN3+ or cleared (not recorded which). Sequences were obtained from blood buffy coat.

The CDR3 DNA, read in part, is TGTGCCAGCAGCGTCAGTAGCGGGAAAGGTAGCGAG. Its translation is CASSVSSGKGSE. The CDR3 reads in full as CASSVSSGKGSEQYF. Here the chain combines TRBV9 and TRBJ2-7, with 8 junctional bases fitting TRBD2. The read finishes 3 residues shy of the CDR3 end, and the germline J gene is used to complete it. Unmatched junction bases come to 10, with V trimmed by 2 bases and J by 6 bases. CDR1 SGDLS and CDR2 YYNGEE were looked up in the germline V gene. Counted from cysteine to phenylalanine, this CDR3 has 15 amino acids. Sequencing covers 36 bases of the CDR3, shown here with the frame starting at base 1.